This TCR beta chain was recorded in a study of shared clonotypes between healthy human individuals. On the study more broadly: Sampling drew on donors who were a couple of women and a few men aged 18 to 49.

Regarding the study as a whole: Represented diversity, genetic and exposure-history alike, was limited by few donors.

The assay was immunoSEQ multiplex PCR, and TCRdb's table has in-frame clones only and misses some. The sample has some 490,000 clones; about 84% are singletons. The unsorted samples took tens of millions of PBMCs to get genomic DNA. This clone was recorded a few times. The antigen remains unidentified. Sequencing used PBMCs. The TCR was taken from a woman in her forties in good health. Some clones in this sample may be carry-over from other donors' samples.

CDR3 coding DNA: TGTGCCAGCAGCATCCGGGCGCTTGAGCAGTACTTC. Translated: CASSIRALEQYF. The chain carries TRBV7-2 and TRBJ2-7; no clear D gene. The germline gives CDR1 SGHTA, CDR2 FQGNSA. CDR3 length: 12 amino acids. Trimming shortened V by 5 bases and J by 7 bases, and 12 bases separated the two germline ends.